A selection of T cell receptor beta chains follows, all from one sample in a study. Each CDR3 protein gets one entry after TCRdb re-called the RT-PCR reads with MiXCR. This table holds fewer than 800,000 distinct CDR3 sequences, more than 13% found once. The specimen was memory CD4+ T cells from blood. These receptors came from a female donor in good health, serving as a healthy control. The CDR3 runs from the conserved cysteine through the conserved F or W. Fields, in order: V gene, J gene, clone size, D gene, CDR3 protein, CDR3 DNA. D genes are given only for firm matches. The size of a clone is reported for some rows only, either as once, few or many, or as a class for expanded clones.

TRBV20-1	TRBJ2-7	once	-	CSASAGQGGLEQYF	TGCAGTGCTAGCGCGGGGCAGGGTGGTTTGGAGCAGTACTTC
TRBV9	TRBJ2-7	-	TRBD2	CASSVGTSGRNFIYEQYF	TGTGCCAGCAGCGTAGGGACTAGCGGGAGAAATTTTATTTACGAGCAGTACTTC
TRBV2	TRBJ2-2	-	-	CASIRGSGTGELFF	TGTGCCAGCATTCGTGGGAGCGGAACCGGGGAGCTGTTTTTT
TRBV7-8	TRBJ2-1	-	-	CASSLDRGGWYNEQFF	TGTGCCAGCAGCTTAGATCGAGGGGGGTGGTACAATGAGCAGTTCTTC
TRBV6-2/TRBV6-3	TRBJ2-2	few	-	CASSTLGPEYGELFF	TGTGCCAGCAGTACCCTCGGACCTGAGTACGGGGAGCTGTTTTTT
TRBV29-1	TRBJ2-7	many	TRBD2	CSVEREGPYEQYF	TGCAGCGTTGAACGGGAGGGGCCCTACGAGCAGTACTTC
TRBV20-1	TRBJ2-1	few	TRBD2	CSARVAGGDNEQFF	TGCAGTGCTAGAGTAGCGGGAGGGGACAATGAGCAGTTCTTC
TRBV5-1	TRBJ2-1	many	-	CATSYLGPYNEQFF	TGCGCCACCTCGTATTTGGGGCCCTACAATGAGCAGTTCTTC
TRBV4-3	TRBJ2-2	-	-	CASSRTQMDGNTGELFF	TGCGCCAGCAGTCGGACCCAAATGGATGGAAACACCGGGGAGCTGTTTTTT
TRBV29-1	TRBJ2-5	many	-	CSPRRDLQETQYF	TGCAGCCCACGAAGGGACCTTCAAGAGACCCAGTACTTC
TRBV12-3/TRBV12-4	TRBJ1-5	few	TRBD1	CASSHSWTGYSNQPQHF	TGTGCCAGCAGCCATTCATGGACAGGGTATAGCAATCAGCCCCAGCATTTT
TRBV7-3	TRBJ2-3	many	TRBD2	CASSLSGSGTDTQYF	TGTGCCAGCAGCTTGAGCGGGAGCGGCACAGATACGCAGTATTTT
TRBV27	TRBJ1-2	few	TRBD1	CASNAAPGQDGYTF	TGTGCCAGCAACGCAGCCCCCGGACAGGACGGCTACACCTTC
TRBV27	TRBJ2-7	many	TRBD2	CASSLGTSGTYEQYF	TGTGCCAGCAGTTTGGGGACTAGCGGGACCTACGAGCAGTACTTC
TRBV19	TRBJ1-4	few	-	CASTSTLEHEKLFF	TGTGCCAGTACATCGACACTAGAACATGAAAAACTGTTTTTT
TRBV27	TRBJ1-1	many	TRBD1	CASDRGNTEAFF	TGTGCCAGTGACAGGGGGAACACTGAAGCTTTCTTT
TRBV3-1	TRBJ2-7	-	TRBD2	CASSLWTSGNEQYF	TGTGCCAGCAGCCTCTGGACTAGCGGGAACGAGCAGTACTTC
TRBV11-3	TRBJ2-3	few	-	CASFSGRGLEAGVADTQYF	TGTGCCAGCTTTTCCGGCAGGGGGCTGGAAGCGGGAGTTGCAGATACGCAGTATTTT
TRBV4-2	TRBJ1-2	once	-	CASSQDCSLSEYGYTF	TGTGCCAGCAGCCAAGACTGCAGCCTCTCCGAATACGGCTACACCTTC
TRBV5-1	TRBJ2-1	many	-	CASVPGQGTSSEQFF	TGCGCCAGTGTCCCGGGACAGGGGACTAGCAGTGAGCAGTTCTTC
TRBV12-3/TRBV12-4	TRBJ2-7	few	-	CASSFGPYGTPGGSEQYF	TGTGCCAGCAGTTTTGGACCATACGGGACACCCGGAGGTTCCGAGCAGTACTTC
TRBV27	TRBJ2-5	-	TRBD2	CASNGASGRAETQYF	TGTGCCAGCAATGGGGCTAGCGGGAGGGCAGAGACCCAGTACTTC
TRBV30	TRBJ2-7	few	TRBD2	CAWSGGTSGRSYEQYF	TGTGCCTGGAGTGGGGGGACTAGCGGGCGGTCCTACGAGCAGTACTTC
TRBV20-1	TRBJ2-5	few	TRBD1	CSANIGQGAWETQYF	TGCAGTGCTAACATCGGACAGGGGGCTTGGGAGACCCAGTACTTC
TRBV9	TRBJ1-5	-	TRBD1	CASSAGTGGWEEPQHF	TGTGCCAGCAGCGCCGGGACAGGGGGTTGGGAAGAGCCCCAGCATTTT